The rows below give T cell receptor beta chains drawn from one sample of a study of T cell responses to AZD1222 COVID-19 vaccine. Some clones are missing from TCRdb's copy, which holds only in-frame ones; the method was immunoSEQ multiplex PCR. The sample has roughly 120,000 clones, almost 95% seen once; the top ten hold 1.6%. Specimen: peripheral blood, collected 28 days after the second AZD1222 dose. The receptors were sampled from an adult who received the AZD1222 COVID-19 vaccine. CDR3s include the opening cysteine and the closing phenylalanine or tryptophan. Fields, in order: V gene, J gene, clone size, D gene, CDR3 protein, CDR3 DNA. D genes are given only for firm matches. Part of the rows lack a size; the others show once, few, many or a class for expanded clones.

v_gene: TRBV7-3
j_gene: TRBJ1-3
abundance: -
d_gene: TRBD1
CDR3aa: CASSFGQGDTIYF
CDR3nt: TGTGCCAGCAGCTTTGGACAGGGGGACACCATATATTTT

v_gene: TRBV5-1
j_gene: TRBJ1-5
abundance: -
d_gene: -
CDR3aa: CASSLAAGDQPQHF
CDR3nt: TGCGCCAGCAGCTTGGCGGCAGGAGATCAGCCCCAGCATTTT

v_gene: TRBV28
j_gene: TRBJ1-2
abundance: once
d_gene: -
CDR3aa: CASSFGVKGVTGYTF
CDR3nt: TGTGCCAGCAGTTTTGGGGTTAAAGGGGTCACGGGCTACACCTTC

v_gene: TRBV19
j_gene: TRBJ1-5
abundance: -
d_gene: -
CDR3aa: CASSKANQPQHF
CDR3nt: TGTGCCAGTAGCAAGGCAAATCAGCCCCAGCATTTT

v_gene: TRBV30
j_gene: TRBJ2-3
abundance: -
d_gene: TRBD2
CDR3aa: CAWSPEREGIVGADTQYF
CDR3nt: TGTGCCTGGAGTCCAGAGCGGGAGGGCATCGTCGGGGCAGATACGCAGTATTTT

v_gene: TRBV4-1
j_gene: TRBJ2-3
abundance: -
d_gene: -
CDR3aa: CASSQTSRSTDTQYF
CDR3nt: TGCGCCAGCAGCCAAACTAGCCGCTCAACAGATACGCAGTATTTT

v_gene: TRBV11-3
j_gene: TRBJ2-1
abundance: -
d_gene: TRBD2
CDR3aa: CASSPGLAGGEQFF
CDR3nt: TGTGCCAGCAGCCCCGGACTAGCGGGAGGAGAGCAGTTCTTC

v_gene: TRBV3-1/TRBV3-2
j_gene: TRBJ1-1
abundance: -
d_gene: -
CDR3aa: CASSQDISNTEAFF
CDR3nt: TGTGCCAGCAGCCAAGATATATCGAACACTGAAGCTTTCTTT

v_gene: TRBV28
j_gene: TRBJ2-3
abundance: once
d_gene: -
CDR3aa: CASIMDYSGTQYF
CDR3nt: TGTGCCAGCATTATGGATTATAGCGGTACGCAGTATTTT

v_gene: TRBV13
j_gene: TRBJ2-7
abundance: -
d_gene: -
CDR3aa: CASIVTGRSYEQYF
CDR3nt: TGTGCCAGCATCGTAACAGGGCGATCCTACGAGCAGTACTTC

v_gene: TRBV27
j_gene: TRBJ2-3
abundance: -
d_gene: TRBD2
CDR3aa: CASSSPQIPGLAAETDTQYF
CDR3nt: TGTGCCAGCAGTTCACCACAGATCCCGGGACTAGCTGCCGAAACAGATACGCAGTATTTT

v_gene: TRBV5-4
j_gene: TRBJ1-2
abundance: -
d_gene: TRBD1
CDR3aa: CASSLDRGGYYGYTF
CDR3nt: TGTGCCAGCAGTTTAGACAGGGGTGGGTACTATGGCTACACCTTC

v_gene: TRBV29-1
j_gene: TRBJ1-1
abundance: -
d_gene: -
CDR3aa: CSGGAGWGMNTEAFF
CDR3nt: TGCAGCGGCGGGGCTGGATGGGGAATGAACACTGAAGCTTTCTTT

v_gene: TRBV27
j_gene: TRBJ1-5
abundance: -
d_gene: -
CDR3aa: CASQGLGQPQHF
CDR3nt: TGTGCCAGCCAGGGGTTAGGTCAGCCCCAGCATTTT

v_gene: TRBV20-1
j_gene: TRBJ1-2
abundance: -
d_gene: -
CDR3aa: CSALDNYGYTF
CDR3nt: TGCAGTGCCCTAGATAACTATGGCTACACCTTC

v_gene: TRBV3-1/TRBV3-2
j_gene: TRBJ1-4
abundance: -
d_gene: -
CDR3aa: CASSQQGINEKLFF
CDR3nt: TGTGCCAGCAGCCAACAGGGGATTAATGAAAAACTGTTTTTT

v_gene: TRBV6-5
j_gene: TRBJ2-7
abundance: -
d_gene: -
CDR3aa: CASSYSSGETAYEQYF
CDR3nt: TGTGCCAGCAGTTACTCCTCGGGGGAAACTGCCTACGAGCAGTACTTC

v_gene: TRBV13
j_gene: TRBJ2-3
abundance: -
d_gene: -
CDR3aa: CASSQRTADTQYF
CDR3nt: TGTGCCAGCAGCCAACGGACAGCCGATACGCAGTATTTT

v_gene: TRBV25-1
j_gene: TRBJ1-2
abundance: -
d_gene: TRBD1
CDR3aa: CASSSNPGQGAGYGYTF
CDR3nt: TGTGCCAGCAGCTCCAACCCGGGACAGGGGGCCGGCTATGGCTACACCTTC

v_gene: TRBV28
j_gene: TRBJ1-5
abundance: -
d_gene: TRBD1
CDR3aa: CASSWDRDNQPQHF
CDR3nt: TGTGCCAGCAGTTGGGACAGGGACAATCAGCCCCAGCATTTT

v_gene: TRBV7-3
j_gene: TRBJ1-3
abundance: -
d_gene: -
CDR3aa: CASSLSYTGNTIYF
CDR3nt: TGTGCCAGCAGCTTAAGTTATACTGGAAACACCATATATTTT

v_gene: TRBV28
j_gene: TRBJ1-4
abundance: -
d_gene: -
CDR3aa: CASSSPATNEKLFF
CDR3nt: TGTGCCAGCAGTTCGCCTGCAACTAATGAAAAACTGTTTTTT

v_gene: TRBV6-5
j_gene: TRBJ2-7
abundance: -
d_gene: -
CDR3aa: CASSYSKGFPPLEQYF
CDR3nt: TGTGCCAGCAGTTACTCGAAGGGCTTCCCTCCTCTCGAGCAGTACTTC

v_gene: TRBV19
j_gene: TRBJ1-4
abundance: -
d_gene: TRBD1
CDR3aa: CASSIVGTGNEKLFF
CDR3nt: TGTGCCAGTAGTATAGTAGGGACAGGGAACGAAAAACTGTTTTTT

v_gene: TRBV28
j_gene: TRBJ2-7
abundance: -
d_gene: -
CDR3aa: CASSLPGGGIYEQYF
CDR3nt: TGTGCCAGCAGTTTACCCGGGGGCGGGATCTACGAGCAGTACTTC

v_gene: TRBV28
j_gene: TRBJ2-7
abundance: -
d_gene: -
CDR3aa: CASSLPDSSSYEQYF
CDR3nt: TGTGCCAGCAGTTTACCTGACTCAAGCTCCTACGAGCAGTACTTC

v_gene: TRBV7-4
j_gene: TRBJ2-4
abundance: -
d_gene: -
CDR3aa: CASHFPRRVDIQYF
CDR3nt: TGTGCCAGCCACTTCCCCAGGAGGGTGGACATTCAGTACTTC

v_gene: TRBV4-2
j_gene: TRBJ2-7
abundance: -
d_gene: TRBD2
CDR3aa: CASSQERTSGYEQYF
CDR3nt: TGTGCCAGCAGCCAAGAACGGACTAGCGGGTACGAGCAGTACTTC

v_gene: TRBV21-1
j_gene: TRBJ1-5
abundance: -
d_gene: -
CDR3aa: CASRLGVLSNQPQHF
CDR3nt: TGTGCCAGCAGGCTCGGGGTCCTAAGCAATCAGCCCCAGCATTTT

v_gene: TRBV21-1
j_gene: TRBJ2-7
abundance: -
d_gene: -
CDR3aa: CASQPRTSGRAAGGEQYF
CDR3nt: TGTGCCAGTCAGCCCAGAACTAGCGGGAGGGCTGCTGGGGGCGAGCAGTACTTC

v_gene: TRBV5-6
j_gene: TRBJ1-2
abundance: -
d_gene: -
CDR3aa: CASSLGTANYGYTF
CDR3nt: TGTGCCAGCAGCTTGGGGACGGCAAACTATGGCTACACCTTC

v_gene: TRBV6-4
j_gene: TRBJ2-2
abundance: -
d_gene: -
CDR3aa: CASTPGVNTGELFF
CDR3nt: TGTGCCAGCACCCCGGGAGTCAACACCGGGGAGCTGTTTTTT

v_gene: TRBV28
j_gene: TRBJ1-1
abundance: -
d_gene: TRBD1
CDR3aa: CASSSTGVNTEAFF
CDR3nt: TGTGCCAGCAGCTCAACAGGGGTGAACACTGAAGCTTTCTTT

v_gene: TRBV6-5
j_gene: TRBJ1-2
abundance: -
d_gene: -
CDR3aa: CASRLGRQANYGYTF
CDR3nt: TGTGCCAGCAGATTAGGCAGACAGGCGAACTATGGCTACACCTTC

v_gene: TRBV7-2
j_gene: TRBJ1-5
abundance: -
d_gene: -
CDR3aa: CASSSFAYSNQPQHF
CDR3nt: TGTGCCAGCAGCTCCTTTGCATATAGCAATCAGCCCCAGCATTTT

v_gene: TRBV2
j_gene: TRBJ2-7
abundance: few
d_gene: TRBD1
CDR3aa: CASSDRGFGEQYF
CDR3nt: TGTGCCAGCAGCGACAGGGGTTTTGGGGAGCAGTACTTC

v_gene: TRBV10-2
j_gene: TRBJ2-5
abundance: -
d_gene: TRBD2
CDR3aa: CASKTSGRAQETQYF
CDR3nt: TGCGCCAGCAAGACTAGCGGGAGGGCCCAAGAGACCCAGTACTTC

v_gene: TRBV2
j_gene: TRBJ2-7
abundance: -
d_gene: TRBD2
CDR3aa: CATGTTDYEQYF
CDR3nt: TGTGCCACCGGGACTACCGATTACGAGCAGTACTTC

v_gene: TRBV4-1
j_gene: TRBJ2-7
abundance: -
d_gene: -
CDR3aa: CASSQGGVGVGEQYF
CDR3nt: TGCGCCAGCAGCCAAGGGGGAGTGGGCGTGGGGGAGCAGTACTTC

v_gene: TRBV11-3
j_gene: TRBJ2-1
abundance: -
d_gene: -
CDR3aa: CASSGTGAKTYNEQFF
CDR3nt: TGTGCCAGCAGTGGAACCGGGGCTAAGACCTACAATGAGCAGTTCTTC

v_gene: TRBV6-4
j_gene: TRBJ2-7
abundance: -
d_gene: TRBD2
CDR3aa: CAEGGAKLAGGIGYEQYF
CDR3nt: TGTGCCGAAGGGGGTGCTAAACTAGCGGGAGGTATCGGGTACGAGCAGTACTTC

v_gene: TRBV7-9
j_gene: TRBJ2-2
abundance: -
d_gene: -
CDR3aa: CASSLTGPAGELFF
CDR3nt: TGTGCCAGCAGCTTAACAGGGCCGGCCGGGGAGCTGTTTTTT

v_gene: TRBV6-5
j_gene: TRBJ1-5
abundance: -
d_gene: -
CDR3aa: CASRSVRGSNQPQHF
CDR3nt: TGTGCCAGCAGGTCGGTCAGGGGTAGCAATCAGCCCCAGCATTTT

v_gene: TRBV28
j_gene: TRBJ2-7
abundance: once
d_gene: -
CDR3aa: CASSFAGVEQYF
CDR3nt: TGTGCCAGCAGTTTTGCAGGGGTCGAGCAGTACTTC

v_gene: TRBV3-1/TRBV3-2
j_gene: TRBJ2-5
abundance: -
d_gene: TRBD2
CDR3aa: CASSQVLAGAETQYF
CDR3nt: TGTGCCAGCAGCCAAGTATTAGCGGGAGCAGAGACCCAGTACTTC

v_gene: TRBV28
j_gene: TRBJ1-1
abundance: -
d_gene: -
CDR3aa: CASSRDSYNTEAFF
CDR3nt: TGTGCCAGCAGCCGTGACAGCTATAACACTGAAGCTTTCTTT

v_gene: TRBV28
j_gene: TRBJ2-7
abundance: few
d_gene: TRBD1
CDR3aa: CASSLLTGGSPEQYF
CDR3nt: TGTGCCAGCAGCTTGCTGACAGGGGGTTCCCCCGAGCAGTACTTC

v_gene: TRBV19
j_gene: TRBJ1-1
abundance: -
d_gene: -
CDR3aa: CASSIAGGEAFF
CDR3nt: TGTGCCAGTAGTATAGCCGGGGGGGAGGCTTTCTTT